The clone carrying this T cell receptor beta chain was counted between two and nine times. Its antigen is unknown. Cell sorting via CD45RO/CCR7/CD25/CD127/CD95/CD27 was performed to obtain CD4+ naive, central memory, regulatory and stem cell-like memory cells. CDR3 length equals 15 residues. V was pared by 7 bases and J by 4 bases, with 14 bases between. Germline CDR1 and CDR2: SEHNR and FQNEAQ (reference sequence). This sample was included in a study of beta chain features in type 1 diabetes. Study results and caveats: A closer apparent resemblance between naive, central memory and Treg TCRB repertoires was seen in patients than in healthy donors.

cDNA synthesis used the whole RNA isolate, giving expressed TCRB sequences. Clones were sequenced by immunoSEQ multiplex PCR, and TCRdb holds only the in-frame ones, with some missing. This table has 300,000 to 450,000 clones, roughly 21% appearing once. The receptor was isolated from a young woman in good health. V gene TRBV7-9 combines with J gene TRBJ2-6; D remains ambiguous. Sample: naive CD4+ T cells from blood. As DNA, the CDR3 is TGTGCCAGCACCCAAGCCTACGTGGGGGCCAACGTCCTGACTTTC. The encoded protein is CASTQAYVGANVLTF.